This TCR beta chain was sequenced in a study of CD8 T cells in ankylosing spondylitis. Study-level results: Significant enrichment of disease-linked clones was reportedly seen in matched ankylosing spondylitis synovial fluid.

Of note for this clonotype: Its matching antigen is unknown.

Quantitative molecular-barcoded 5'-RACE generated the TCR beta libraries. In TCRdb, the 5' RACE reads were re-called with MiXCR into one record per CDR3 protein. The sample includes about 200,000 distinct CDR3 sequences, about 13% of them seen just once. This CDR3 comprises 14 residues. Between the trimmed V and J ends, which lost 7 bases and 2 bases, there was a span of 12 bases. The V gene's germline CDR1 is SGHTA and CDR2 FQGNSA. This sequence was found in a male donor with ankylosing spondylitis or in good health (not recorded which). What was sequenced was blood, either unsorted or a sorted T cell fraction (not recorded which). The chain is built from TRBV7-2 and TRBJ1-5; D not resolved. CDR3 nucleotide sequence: TGTGCCAGCAACCCGAGCCTCCGCAATCAGCCCCAGCATTTT. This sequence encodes CASNPSLRNQPQHF.